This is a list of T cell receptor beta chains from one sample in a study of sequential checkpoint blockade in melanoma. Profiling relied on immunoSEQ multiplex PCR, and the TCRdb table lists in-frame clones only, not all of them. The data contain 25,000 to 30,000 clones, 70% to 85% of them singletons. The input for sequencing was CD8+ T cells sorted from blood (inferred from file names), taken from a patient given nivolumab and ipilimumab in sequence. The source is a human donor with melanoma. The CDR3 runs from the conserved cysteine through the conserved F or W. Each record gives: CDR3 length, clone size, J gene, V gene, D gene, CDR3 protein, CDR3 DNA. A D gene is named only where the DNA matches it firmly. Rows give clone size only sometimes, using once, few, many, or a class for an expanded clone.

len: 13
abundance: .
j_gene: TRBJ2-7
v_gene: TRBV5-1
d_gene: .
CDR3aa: CASSLYPSNEQYF
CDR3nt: TGCGCCAGCAGCTTGTACCCTAGTAACGAGCAGTACTTC

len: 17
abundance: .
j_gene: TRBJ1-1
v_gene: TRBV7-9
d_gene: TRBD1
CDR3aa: CASSPTTGGLLNTEAFF
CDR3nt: TGTGCCAGCAGCCCGACGACAGGGGGTTTATTGAACACTGAAGCTTTCTTT

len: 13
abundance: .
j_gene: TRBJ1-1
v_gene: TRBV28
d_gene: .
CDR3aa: CASRTWANTEAFF
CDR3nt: TGTGCCAGCAGAACTTGGGCAAACACTGAAGCTTTCTTT

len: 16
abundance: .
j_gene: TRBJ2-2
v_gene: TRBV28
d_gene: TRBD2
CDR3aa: CASSPSGGQNTGELFF
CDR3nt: TGTGCCAGCAGTCCTAGCGGGGGCCAAAACACCGGGGAGCTGTTTTTT

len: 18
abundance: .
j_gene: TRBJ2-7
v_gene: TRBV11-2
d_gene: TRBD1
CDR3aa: CASRGIGDRATAMNEQYF
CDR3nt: TGTGCCAGCAGGGGGATAGGGGACAGGGCTACGGCTATGAACGAGCAGTACTTC

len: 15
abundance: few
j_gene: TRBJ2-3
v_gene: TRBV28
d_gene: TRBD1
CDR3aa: CASSNRDSGTDTQYF
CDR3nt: TGTGCCAGCAGCAACCGGGACAGCGGCACAGATACGCAGTATTTT

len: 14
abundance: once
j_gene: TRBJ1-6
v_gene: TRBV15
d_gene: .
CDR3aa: CATSRDADFSPLHF
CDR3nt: TGTGCCACCAGCAGAGATGCGGACTTTTCACCCCTCCACTTT

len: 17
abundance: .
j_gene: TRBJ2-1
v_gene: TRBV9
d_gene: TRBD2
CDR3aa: CASSVRVAGGSYNEQFF
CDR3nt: TGTGCCAGCAGCGTAAGAGTAGCGGGGGGCTCCTACAATGAGCAGTTCTTC

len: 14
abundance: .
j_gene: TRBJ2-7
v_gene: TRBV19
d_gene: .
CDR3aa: CASSLTSRSYEQYF
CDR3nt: TGTGCCAGTAGTCTGACTTCGCGTTCCTACGAGCAGTACTTC

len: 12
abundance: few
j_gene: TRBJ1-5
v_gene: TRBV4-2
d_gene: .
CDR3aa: CASSQGREPQHF
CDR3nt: TGTGCCAGCAGCCAAGGTCGCGAGCCCCAGCATTTT

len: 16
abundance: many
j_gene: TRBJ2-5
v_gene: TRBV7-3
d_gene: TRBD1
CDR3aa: CASSPGQGAGQETQYF
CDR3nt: TGTGCCAGCAGCCCAGGACAGGGGGCGGGACAAGAGACCCAGTACTTC

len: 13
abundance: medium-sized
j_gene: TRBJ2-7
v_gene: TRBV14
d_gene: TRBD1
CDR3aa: CASSPGGMGEQYF
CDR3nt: TGTGCCAGCAGCCCAGGGGGTATGGGCGAGCAGTACTTC

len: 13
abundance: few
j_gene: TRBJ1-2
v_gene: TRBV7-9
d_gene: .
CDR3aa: CASSPGRREGYTF
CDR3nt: TGTGCCAGCAGCCCTGGGAGGCGGGAGGGCTACACCTTC

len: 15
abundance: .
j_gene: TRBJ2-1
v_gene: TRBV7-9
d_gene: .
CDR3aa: CASSTRDSSYNEQFF
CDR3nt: TGTGCCAGCAGCACTCGGGACTCCTCCTACAATGAGCAGTTCTTC

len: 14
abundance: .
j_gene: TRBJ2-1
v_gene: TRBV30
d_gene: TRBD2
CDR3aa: CAWTSGAPFHEQFF
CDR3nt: TGTGCCTGGACTAGCGGGGCCCCGTTCCACGAGCAGTTCTTC

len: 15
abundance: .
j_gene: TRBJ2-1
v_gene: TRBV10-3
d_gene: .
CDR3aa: CATVQTGSSYNEQFF
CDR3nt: TGTGCCACCGTACAAACAGGGTCCTCCTACAATGAGCAGTTCTTC

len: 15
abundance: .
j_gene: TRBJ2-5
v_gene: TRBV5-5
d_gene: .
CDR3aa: CASSSEGMGRETQYF
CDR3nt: TGTGCCAGCAGCTCAGAGGGCATGGGTAGAGAGACCCAGTACTTC

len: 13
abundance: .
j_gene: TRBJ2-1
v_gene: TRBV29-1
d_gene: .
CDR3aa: CSVDRTGYNEQFF
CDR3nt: TGCAGCGTAGATCGAACAGGGTACAATGAGCAGTTCTTC

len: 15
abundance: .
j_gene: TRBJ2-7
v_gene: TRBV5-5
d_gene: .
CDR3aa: CASSLVADFPYEQYF
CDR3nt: TGTGCCAGCAGCTTAGTCGCGGACTTCCCCTACGAGCAGTACTTC

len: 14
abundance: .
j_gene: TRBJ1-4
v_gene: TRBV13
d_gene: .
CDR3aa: CASSLTALGEKLFF
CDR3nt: TGTGCCAGCAGCTTGACAGCTCTAGGGGAAAAACTGTTTTTT

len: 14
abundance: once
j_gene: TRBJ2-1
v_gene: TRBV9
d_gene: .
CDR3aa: CASSVGLGYNEQFF
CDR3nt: TGTGCCAGCAGCGTTGGACTGGGTTACAATGAGCAGTTCTTC

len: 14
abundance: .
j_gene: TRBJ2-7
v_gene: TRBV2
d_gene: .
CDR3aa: CASRGPGQPYEQYF
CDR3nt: TGTGCCAGCAGGGGTCCAGGCCAGCCATACGAGCAGTACTTC

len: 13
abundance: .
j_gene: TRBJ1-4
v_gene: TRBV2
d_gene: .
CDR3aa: CATNRAANEKLFF
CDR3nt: TGTGCCACCAACAGGGCGGCTAATGAAAAACTGTTTTTT

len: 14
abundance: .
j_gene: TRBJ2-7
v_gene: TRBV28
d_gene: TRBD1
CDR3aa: CASSWDREIYEQYF
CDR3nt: TGTGCCAGCAGTTGGGACAGGGAAATTTACGAGCAGTACTTC

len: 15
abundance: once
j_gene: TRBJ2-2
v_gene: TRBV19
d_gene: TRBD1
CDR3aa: CASSGGQGHTGELFF
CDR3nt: TGTGCCAGTAGTGGGGGACAGGGGCACACCGGGGAGCTGTTTTTT

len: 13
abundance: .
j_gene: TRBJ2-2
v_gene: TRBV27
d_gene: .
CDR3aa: CASTSTNPGELFF
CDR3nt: TGTGCCAGCACCTCCACAAACCCCGGGGAGCTGTTTTTT

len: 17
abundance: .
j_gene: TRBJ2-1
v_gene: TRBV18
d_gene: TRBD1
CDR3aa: CASSPGVDRGFDNEQFF
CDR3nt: TGTGCCAGCTCACCAGGGGTGGACAGGGGATTTGACAATGAGCAGTTCTTC

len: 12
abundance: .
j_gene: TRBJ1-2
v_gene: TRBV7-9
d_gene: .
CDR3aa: CASSLGAYGYTF
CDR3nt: TGTGCCAGCAGCTTAGGGGCCTATGGCTACACCTTC

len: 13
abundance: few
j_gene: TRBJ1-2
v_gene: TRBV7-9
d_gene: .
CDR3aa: CASRPSEDYGYTF
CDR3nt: TGTGCCAGCAGACCTTCAGAGGACTATGGCTACACCTTC

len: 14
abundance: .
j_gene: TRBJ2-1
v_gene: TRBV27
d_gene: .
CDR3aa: CASSLSTTNNEQFF
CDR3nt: TGTGCCAGCAGTTTATCCACAACTAACAATGAGCAGTTCTTC

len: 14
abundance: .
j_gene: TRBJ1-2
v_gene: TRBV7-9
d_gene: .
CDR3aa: CASSSQSGGSGYTF
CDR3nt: TGTGCCAGCAGCTCCCAGTCCGGGGGGTCTGGCTACACCTTC

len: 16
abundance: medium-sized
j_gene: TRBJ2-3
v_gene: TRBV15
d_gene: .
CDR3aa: CATSRGGQVGLDTQYF
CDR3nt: TGTGCCACCAGCAGAGGTGGCCAGGTCGGTTTGGATACGCAGTATTTT

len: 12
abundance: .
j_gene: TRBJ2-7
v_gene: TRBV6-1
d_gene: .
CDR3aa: CASDGGSDEQYF
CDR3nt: TGTGCCAGCGACGGGGGATCAGACGAGCAGTACTTC

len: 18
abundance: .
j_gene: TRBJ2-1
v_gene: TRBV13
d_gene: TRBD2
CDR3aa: CASSHSPGVGTRHNEQFF
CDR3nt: TGTGCCAGCAGCCACAGTCCGGGGGTCGGGACTAGACACAATGAGCAGTTCTTC

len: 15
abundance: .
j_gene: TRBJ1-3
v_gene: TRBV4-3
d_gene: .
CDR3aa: CASSQNQGNGNTIYF
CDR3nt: TGCGCCAGCAGCCAAAACCAGGGAAATGGAAACACCATATATTTT

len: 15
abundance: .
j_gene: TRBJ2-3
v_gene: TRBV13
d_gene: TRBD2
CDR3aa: CASSPAGTSADTQYF
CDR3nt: TGTGCCAGCAGCCCCGCCGGGACTAGTGCAGATACGCAGTATTTT

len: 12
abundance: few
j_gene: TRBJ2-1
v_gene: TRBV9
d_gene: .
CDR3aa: CASSVGADEQFF
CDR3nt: TGTGCCAGCAGCGTAGGTGCGGATGAGCAGTTCTTC

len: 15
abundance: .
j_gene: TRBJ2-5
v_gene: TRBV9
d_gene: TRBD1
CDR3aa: CASSALTGEAETQYF
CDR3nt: TGTGCCAGCAGCGCCCTGACAGGGGAGGCAGAGACCCAGTACTTC

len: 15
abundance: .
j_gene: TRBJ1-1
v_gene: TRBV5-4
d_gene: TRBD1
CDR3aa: CASSPITGESTEAFF
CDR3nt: TGTGCCAGCAGCCCAATTACAGGGGAAAGCACTGAAGCTTTCTTT

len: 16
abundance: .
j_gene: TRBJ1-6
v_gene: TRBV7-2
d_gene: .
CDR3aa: CASSDMDSSYNSPLHF
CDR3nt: TGTGCCAGCAGCGACATGGACAGCTCCTATAATTCACCCCTCCACTTT

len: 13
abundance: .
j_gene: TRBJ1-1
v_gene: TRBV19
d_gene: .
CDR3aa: CASISGSLTEAFF
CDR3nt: TGTGCCAGTATTTCAGGGTCCCTAACTGAAGCTTTCTTT

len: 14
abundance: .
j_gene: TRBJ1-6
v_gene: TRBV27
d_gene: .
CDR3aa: CASSLEGRNSPLHF
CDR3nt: TGTGCCAGCAGTTTAGAAGGGAGAAATTCACCCCTCCACTTT

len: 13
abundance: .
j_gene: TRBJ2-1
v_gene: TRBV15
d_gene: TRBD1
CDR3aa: CATTGTEDDEQFF
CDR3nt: TGTGCCACCACCGGGACAGAGGACGATGAGCAGTTCTTC